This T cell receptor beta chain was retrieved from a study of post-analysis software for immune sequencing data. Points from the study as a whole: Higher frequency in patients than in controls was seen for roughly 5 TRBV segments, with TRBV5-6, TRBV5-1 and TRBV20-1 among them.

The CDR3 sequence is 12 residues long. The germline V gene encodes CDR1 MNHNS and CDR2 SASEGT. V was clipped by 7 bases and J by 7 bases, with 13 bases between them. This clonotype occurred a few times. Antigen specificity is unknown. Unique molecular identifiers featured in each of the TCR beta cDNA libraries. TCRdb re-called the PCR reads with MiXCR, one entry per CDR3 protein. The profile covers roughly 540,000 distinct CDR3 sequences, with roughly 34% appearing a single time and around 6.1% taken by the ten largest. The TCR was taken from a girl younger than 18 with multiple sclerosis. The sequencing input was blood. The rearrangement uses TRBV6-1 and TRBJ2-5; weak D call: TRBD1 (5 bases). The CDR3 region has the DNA TGTGCCAGCATTGACAGACGAGGGACCCAGTACTTC. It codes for CASIDRRGTQYF.